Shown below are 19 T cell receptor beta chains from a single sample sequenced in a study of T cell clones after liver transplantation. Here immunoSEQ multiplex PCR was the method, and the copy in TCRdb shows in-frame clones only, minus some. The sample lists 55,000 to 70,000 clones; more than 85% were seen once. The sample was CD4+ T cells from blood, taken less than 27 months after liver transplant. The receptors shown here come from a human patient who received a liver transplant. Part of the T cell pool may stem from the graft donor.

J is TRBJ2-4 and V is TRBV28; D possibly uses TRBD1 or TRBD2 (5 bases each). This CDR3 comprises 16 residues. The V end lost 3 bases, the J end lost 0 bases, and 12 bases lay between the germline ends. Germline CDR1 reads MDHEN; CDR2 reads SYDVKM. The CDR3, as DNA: TGTGCCAGCAGTTTCTCGAAGGGACGAGCCAAAAACATTCAGTACTTC. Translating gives CASSFSKGRAKNIQYF.

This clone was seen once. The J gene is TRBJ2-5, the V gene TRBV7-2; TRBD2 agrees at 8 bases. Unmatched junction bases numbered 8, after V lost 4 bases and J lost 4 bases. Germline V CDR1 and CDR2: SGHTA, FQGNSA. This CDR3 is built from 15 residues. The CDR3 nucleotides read TGTGCCAGCAGCTCCTTAGGAGGACTAGCAGAGACCCAGTACTTC. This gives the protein CASSSLGGLAETQYF.

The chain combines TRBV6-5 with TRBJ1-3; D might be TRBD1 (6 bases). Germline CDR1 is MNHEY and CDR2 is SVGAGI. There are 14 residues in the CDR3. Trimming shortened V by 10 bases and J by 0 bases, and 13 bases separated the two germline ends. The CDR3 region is CATRLDSSGNTIYF. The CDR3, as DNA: TGTGCCACAAGACTGGACAGCTCTGGAAACACCATATATTTT.

CDR3 bases: TGCGCCAGCAGCTCACACCAAGAGACCCAGTACTTC. Amino acid sequence: CASSSHQETQYF. The chain couples TRBV5-1 to TRBJ2-5; D unresolved. V was clipped by 3 bases and J by 0 bases, with 3 bases between them. In germline, CDR1 is SGHRS, CDR2 YFSETQ. CDR3 length: 12 residues.

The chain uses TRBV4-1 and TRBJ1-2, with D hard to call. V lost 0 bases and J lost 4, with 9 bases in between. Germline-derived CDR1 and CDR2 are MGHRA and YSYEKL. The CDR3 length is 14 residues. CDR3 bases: TGCGCCAGCAGCCAAGATCTTAAGAGCTATGGCTACACCTTC. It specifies CASSQDLKSYGYTF.

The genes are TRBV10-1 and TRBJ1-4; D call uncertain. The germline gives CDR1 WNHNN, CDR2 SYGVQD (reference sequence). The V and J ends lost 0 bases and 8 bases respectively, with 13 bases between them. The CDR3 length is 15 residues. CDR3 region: CASSESSTADEKLFF. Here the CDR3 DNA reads TGCGCCAGCAGTGAGTCGAGCACAGCGGACGAAAAACTGTTTTTT.

CDR3 in amino acids: CASSDPGGETQYF. The CDR3 DNA reads TGTGCCAGTAGTGATCCAGGGGGCGAGACCCAGTACTTC. The chain carries TRBV19 and TRBJ2-5; 8 bases fit TRBD1. The J segment lost 5 bases and the V segment lost 5 bases, leaving 4 bases of the junction unmatched. Germline lookup yields CDR1 LNHDA and CDR2 SQIVND (reference sequence). The CDR3 has 13 residues.

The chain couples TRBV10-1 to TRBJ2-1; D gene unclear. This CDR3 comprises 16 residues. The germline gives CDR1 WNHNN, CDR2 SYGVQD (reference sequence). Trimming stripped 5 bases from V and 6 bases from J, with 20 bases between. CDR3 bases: TGCGCCAGCAGTAGCACCGGAGCGCGAAACCCCAATGAGCAGTTCTTC. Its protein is CASSSTGARNPNEQFF.

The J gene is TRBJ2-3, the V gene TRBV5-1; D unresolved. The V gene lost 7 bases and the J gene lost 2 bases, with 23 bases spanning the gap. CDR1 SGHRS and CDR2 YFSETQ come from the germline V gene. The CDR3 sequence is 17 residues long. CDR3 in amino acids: CASADGFTGPLTDTQYF. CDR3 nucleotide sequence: TGCGCCAGCGCCGATGGTTTTACGGGTCCCCTCACAGATACGCAGTATTTT.

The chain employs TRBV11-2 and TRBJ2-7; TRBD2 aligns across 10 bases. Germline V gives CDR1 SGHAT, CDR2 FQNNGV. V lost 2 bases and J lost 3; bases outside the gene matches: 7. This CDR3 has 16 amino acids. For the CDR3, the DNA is TGTGCCAGCAGCTTACAGAGGACTAGCGGAGGCTACGAGCAGTACTTC. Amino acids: CASSLQRTSGGYEQYF.

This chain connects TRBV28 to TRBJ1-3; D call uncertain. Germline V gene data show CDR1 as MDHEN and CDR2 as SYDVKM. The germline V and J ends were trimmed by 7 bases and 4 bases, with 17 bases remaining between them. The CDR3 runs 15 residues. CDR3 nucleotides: TGTGCCAGCACTCCCCCCGGGGTGTTGGGAAACACCATATATTTT. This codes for CASTPPGVLGNTIYF. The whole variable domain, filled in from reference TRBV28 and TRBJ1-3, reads DVKVTQSSRYLVKRTGEKVFLECVQDMDHENMFWYRQDPGLGLRLIYFSYDVKMKEKGDIPEGYSVSREKKERFSLILESASTNQTSMYLCASTPPGVLGNTIYFGEGSWLTVV.

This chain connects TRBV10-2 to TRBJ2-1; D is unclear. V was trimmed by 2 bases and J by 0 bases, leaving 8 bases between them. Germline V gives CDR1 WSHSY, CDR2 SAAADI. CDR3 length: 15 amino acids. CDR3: CASSEDASSYNEQFF. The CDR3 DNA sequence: TGCGCCAGCAGTGAGGACGCCTCCTCCTACAATGAGCAGTTCTTC.

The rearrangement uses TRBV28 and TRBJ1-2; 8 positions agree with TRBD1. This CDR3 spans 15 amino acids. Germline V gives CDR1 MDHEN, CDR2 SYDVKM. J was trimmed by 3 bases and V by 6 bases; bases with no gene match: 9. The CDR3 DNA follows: TGTGCCAGCAGGGGCCAGGGGGCCGGGGACTATGGCTACACCTTC. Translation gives CASRGQGAGDYGYTF.

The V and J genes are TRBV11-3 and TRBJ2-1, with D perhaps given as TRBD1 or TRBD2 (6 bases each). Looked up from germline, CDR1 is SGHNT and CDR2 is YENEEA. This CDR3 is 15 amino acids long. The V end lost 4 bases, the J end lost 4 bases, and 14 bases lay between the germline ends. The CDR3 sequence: CASSSIGGKYNEQFF. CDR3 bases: TGTGCCAGCAGCTCGATAGGGGGGAAATACAATGAGCAGTTCTTC.

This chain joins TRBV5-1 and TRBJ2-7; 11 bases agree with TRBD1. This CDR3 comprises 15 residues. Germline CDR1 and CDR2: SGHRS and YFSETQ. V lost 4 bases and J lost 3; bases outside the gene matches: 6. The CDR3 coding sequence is TGCGCCAGCAGCCTCGGACAGGGGGCTTTCTACGAGCAGTACTTC. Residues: CASSLGQGAFYEQYF.

The CDR3 region has the DNA TGTGCCAGTAGTATAGATGGGACTGAAGCTTTCTTT. This translates into CASSIDGTEAFF. The V and J genes are TRBV19 and TRBJ1-1; D unclear. The CDR3 length is 12 residues. Germline V gene data show CDR1 as LNHDA and CDR2 as SQIVND (reference sequence). The ends were cut back, 0 bases at V and 5 bases at J, with 4 bases in the middle. Combining the CDR3 with reference TRBV19 and TRBJ1-1 gives the whole variable domain DGGITQSPKYLFRKEGQNVTLSCEQNLNHDAMYWYRQDPGQGLRLIYYSQIVNDFQKGDIAEGYSVSREKKESFPLTVTSAQKNPTAFYLCASSIDGTEAFFGQGTRLTVV.

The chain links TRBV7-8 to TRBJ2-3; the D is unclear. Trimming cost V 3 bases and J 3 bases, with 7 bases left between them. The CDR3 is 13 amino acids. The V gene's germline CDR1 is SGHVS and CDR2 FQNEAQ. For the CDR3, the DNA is TGTGCCAGCAGCTTTGAGCTTACAGATACGCAGTATTTT. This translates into CASSFELTDTQYF.

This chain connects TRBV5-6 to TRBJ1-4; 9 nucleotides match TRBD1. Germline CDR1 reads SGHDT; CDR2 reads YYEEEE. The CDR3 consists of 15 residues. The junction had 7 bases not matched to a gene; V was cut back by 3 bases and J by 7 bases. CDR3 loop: CASSSSGQGFEKLFF. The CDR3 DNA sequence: TGTGCCAGCAGCTCGTCGGGACAGGGTTTTGAAAAACTGTTTTTT.

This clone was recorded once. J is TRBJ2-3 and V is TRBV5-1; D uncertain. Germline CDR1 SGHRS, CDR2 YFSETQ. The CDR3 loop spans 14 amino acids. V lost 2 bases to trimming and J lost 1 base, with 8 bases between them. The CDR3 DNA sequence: TGCGCCAGCAGCTTAACGCCCCGCACAGATACGCAGTATTTT. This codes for CASSLTPRTDTQYF.